These 29 T cell receptor beta chains share one sample of origin, sequenced in a study of blood T cell repertoires in COVID-19. The table came from immunoSEQ multiplex PCR; TCRdb's copy has only in-frame clones and leaves some out. The data show more than 85,000 clones, over 65% seen once. Material for sequencing was peripheral blood. The receptors come from a woman older than 75 with acute or convalescent COVID-19.

The V and J genes are TRBV13 and TRBJ1-1; D ambiguous. The germline CDR1 and CDR2 sequences are PRHDT and FYEKMQ (reference sequence). V gave up 3 bases and J gave up 2 bases, with 10 bases separating them. This CDR3 contains 14 residues. The DNA of the CDR3 is TGTGCCAGCAGCTTTGGTCAGAAAAACACTGAAGCTTTCTTT. Protein product: CASSFGQKNTEAFF.

This clone appeared a few times. This chain joins TRBV6-1 and TRBJ1-5, with D perhaps TRBD1 (6 bases). This CDR3 spans 16 amino acids. The germline gives CDR1 MNHNS, CDR2 SASEGT. Between the trimmed V and J ends, which lost 2 bases and 2 bases, there was a span of 13 bases. In nucleotides, the CDR3 is TGTGCCAGCAGTGAAAGAACAGGGTTGGGCAATCAGCCCCAGCATTTT. Translating it yields CASSERTGLGNQPQHF.

The rearrangement links TRBV29-1 to TRBJ2-7; D remains unclear. Looked up from germline, CDR1 is SQVTM and CDR2 is ANQGSEA. The CDR3 covers 11 residues. V was pared by 8 bases and J by 5 bases, with 13 bases between. CDR3 coding DNA: TGCAGCCTTTCGTCGGGTAACGAGCAGTACTTC. It codes for CSLSSGNEQYF.

This rearrangement joins TRBV7-2 to TRBJ2-2; 12 nucleotides match TRBD2. This CDR3 has 16 amino acids. Trimming at V came to 5 bases and at J to 6 bases, leaving 7 bases not matched to a gene. Germline-derived CDR1 and CDR2 are SGHTA and FQGNSA. The CDR3 sequence is CASSTRLAGDAGELFF. The CDR3 bases are TGTGCCAGCAGCACCCGACTAGCGGGAGACGCCGGGGAGCTGTTTTTT.

The chain recombines TRBV30 with TRBJ1-3; D might be TRBD1 (5 bases). CDR1 and CDR2 (germline): GTSNPN, SVGIG (reference sequence). This CDR3 is 16 amino acids long. Trimming removed 3 bases from V and 0 bases from J, with 15 bases in between. The DNA of the CDR3 is TGTGCCTGGAGACACCCAAGCAGGGTCTCTGGAAACACCATATATTTT. Translated, it gives CAWRHPSRVSGNTIYF.

The chain links TRBV3-1 (or the pseudogene TRBV3-2) to TRBJ1-1; weak D call: TRBD1 (5 bases). Germline-derived CDR1 and CDR2 are LGHDT and YNNKEL (reference sequence). Trimming removed 3 bases from V and 2 bases from J, with 10 bases in between. The CDR3 has 14 amino acids. The CDR3: CASSHMGLNTEAFF. Here the CDR3 DNA reads TGTGCCAGCAGCCATATGGGGCTTAACACTGAAGCTTTCTTT.

The J gene is TRBJ2-7, the V gene TRBV7-2, with a weak D call TRBD2 (6 bases). CDR3 length equals 15 residues. V was trimmed by 1 base and J by 4 bases, leaving 14 bases between them. The germline V gene encodes CDR1 SGHTA and CDR2 FQGNSA. CDR3 protein: CASSLVLLGGYEQYF. The CDR3 DNA reads TGTGCCAGCAGCTTAGTGTTACTGGGGGGTTACGAGCAGTACTTC.

V and J are TRBV5-1 and TRBJ1-3; no firm D call. This CDR3 region has 16 residues. CDR1 SGHRS and CDR2 YFSETQ come from the germline V gene. Trimming pared 0 bases from V and 0 bases from J, leaving 10 bases between. CDR3 nucleotide sequence: TGCGCCAGCAGCTTGGATGTCGGAGCCTCTGGAAACACCATATATTTT. It yields the protein CASSLDVGASGNTIYF.

This chain links TRBV6-5 with TRBJ1-2; 7 bases map to TRBD1. V shed 6 bases, J shed 3 bases, and the junction held 7 bases outside the gene matches. This CDR3 has 14 amino acids. Germline V gene data show CDR1 as MNHEY and CDR2 as SVGAGI. The DNA for the CDR3 is TGTGCCAGCAGAGAGGGACAGAATTACTATGGCTACACCTTC. Translation: CASREGQNYYGYTF.

The chain joins TRBV7-9 to TRBJ2-7; 7 nucleotides line up with TRBD2. The J segment lost 5 bases and the V segment lost 5 bases, leaving 12 bases of the junction unmatched. The CDR3 has 15 residues. Germline assignment: CDR1 SEHNR and CDR2 FQNEAQ (reference sequence). The CDR3 reads CASSPGIGGTNEQYF. In DNA, the CDR3 is TGTGCCAGCAGCCCAGGAATCGGGGGGACTAACGAGCAGTACTTC.

This chain links TRBV6-6 with TRBJ1-4, with no clear D. Germline V gene data show CDR1 as MNHNY and CDR2 as SVGAGI (reference sequence). The CDR3 consists of 11 residues. V was clipped by 5 bases and J by 10 bases, with 8 bases between them. The chain's CDR3 is CASSKRGKLFF. CDR3 DNA: TGTGCCAGCAGTAAACGAGGAAAACTGTTTTTT.

The chain is built from TRBV5-5 and TRBJ1-5, with D unclear. The germline V gene encodes CDR1 SGHKS and CDR2 YYEKEE (reference sequence). The germline V and J ends were trimmed by 7 bases and 0 bases, with 8 bases remaining between them. The length of the CDR3 is 13 residues. CDR3 sequence: CASRRDSNQPQHF. The CDR3 DNA reads TGTGCCAGCCGCCGGGATAGCAATCAGCCCCAGCATTTT.

The rearrangement links TRBV18 to TRBJ1-1; TRBD1 matches at 7 bases. J gave up 8 bases and V 6 bases, and 12 bases lay outside the gene matches. The germline V gene has CDR1 KGHSH and CDR2 LQKENI. The CDR3 is 14 residues long. The CDR3 sequence is CASSPGTVRPEAFF. The DNA of the CDR3 is TGTGCCAGCTCCCCAGGGACAGTCCGCCCGGAAGCTTTCTTT.

This rearrangement joins TRBV5-1 to TRBJ2-1; maybe TRBD1 (6 bases). The CDR3 contains 15 residues. Trimming took 4 bases from V and 4 from J, leaving 15 bases between them. Germline lookup yields CDR1 SGHRS and CDR2 YFSETQ. CDR3 sequence: CASSLTGTPYNEQFF. The DNA of the CDR3 is TGCGCCAGCAGCCTTACCGGGACACCGTACAATGAGCAGTTCTTC.

The chain couples TRBV7-7 to TRBJ2-2; 13 bases align to TRBD2. The CDR3 spans 16 residues. CDR1 SSHAT and CDR2 FNYEAQ come from the germline V gene (reference sequence). V was pared by 5 bases and J by 7 bases, with 7 bases of the junction left unmatched. CDR3 residues: CASSGGTSGTGGELFF. The CDR3 nucleotides read TGTGCCAGCAGCGGCGGGACTAGCGGGACGGGCGGGGAGCTGTTTTTT.

This clone was counted between two and nine times. The chain employs TRBV7-3 and TRBJ2-1; 8 bases map to TRBD2. J lost 8 bases, V lost 2 bases, and 8 bases had no gene match. The CDR3 has 15 residues. CDR1 and CDR2 from the germline V gene are SGHTA and FQGTGA. The CDR3 sequence is CASSLAGGLRYEQFF. The CDR3 nucleotides are TGTGCCAGCAGCTTAGCGGGGGGCCTTCGCTATGAGCAGTTCTTC.

The V gene is TRBV28, the J gene TRBJ2-5, with D possibly TRBD2 on 7 matching bases. V was trimmed by 6 bases and J by 5 bases, leaving 16 bases between them. The CDR3 covers 14 residues. Germline V gene data show CDR1 as MDHEN and CDR2 as SYDVKM. As DNA, the CDR3 is TGTGCCAGCAGGCCCTCGGGGGGCGGTGAGACCCAGTACTTC. Translated: CASRPSGGGETQYF.

The chain carries TRBV18 and TRBJ2-5, with D possibly being TRBD2 (6 bases). The CDR3 runs 15 residues. Deletions cut 4 bases from V and 2 bases from J, with 14 bases between. Germline V gives CDR1 KGHSH, CDR2 LQKENI. DNA of the CDR3: TGTGCCAGCTCACTGGCTCGGGACTTTCAAGAGACCCAGTACTTC. Translated, it gives CASSLARDFQETQYF.

The chain has TRBV18 and TRBJ2-7; TRBD1 agrees at 8 bases. Germline-derived CDR1 and CDR2 are KGHSH and LQKENI. The CDR3 is 17 amino acids. The J segment lost 2 bases and the V segment lost 4 bases, leaving 13 bases of the junction unmatched. The DNA for the CDR3 is TGTGCCAGCTCACAAGACCTCGCCGGGACAGGCACCTACGAGCAGTACTTC. This gives the protein CASSQDLAGTGTYEQYF.

The chain joins TRBV5-1 to TRBJ1-1, with unresolved D. Germline lookup yields CDR1 SGHRS and CDR2 YFSETQ. This CDR3 spans 13 amino acids. Between the trimmed V and J ends, which lost 0 bases and 2 bases, there was a span of 5 bases. The CDR3 DNA reads as TGCGCCAGCAGCTTGGGGAGTAACACTGAAGCTTTCTTT. This translates into CASSLGSNTEAFF.

This clone was detected a few times. V and J are TRBV3-1 (or the pseudogene TRBV3-2) and TRBJ1-1; D is unclear. This CDR3 has 10 residues. Trimming took off 2 bases at V and 11 bases at J, with 6 bases between the two ends. Germline loops: CDR1 LGHDT, CDR2 YNNKEL (reference sequence). CDR3 sequence: CASSQRSAFF. The CDR3 region has the DNA TGTGCCAGCAGCCAAAGGAGTGCTTTCTTT.

This clone appeared a few times. The chain carries TRBV14 and TRBJ1-1, with 7 bases fitting TRBD1. The CDR3 consists of 13 residues. The germline V gene encodes CDR1 SGHDN and CDR2 FVKESK. The trim removed 5 bases at V and 3 bases at J, leaving 3 bases unmatched. The CDR3 DNA follows: TGTGCCAGCAGCACACAGGGGTACACTGAAGCTTTCTTT. Translated: CASSTQGYTEAFF. The variable domain in full, completed from reference TRBV14 and TRBJ1-1, reads EAGVTQFPSHSVIEKGQTVTLRCDPISGHDNLYWYRRVMGKEIKFLLHFVKESKQDESGMPNNRFLAERTGGTYSTLKVQPAELEDSGVYFCASSTQGYTEAFFGQGTRLTVV.

This clone has a handful of counts. V and J are TRBV11-1 and TRBJ1-3, with D possibly TRBD1 on 5 matching bases. V lost 5 bases and J 0 bases, leaving 11 bases between the germline ends. CDR1 and CDR2 from the germline V gene are SGHAT and FQDESV (reference sequence). The CDR3 has 15 residues. The CDR3 protein is CASSHVRDSGNTIYF. The CDR3 DNA reads TGTGCCAGCAGCCACGTCAGGGACTCTGGAAACACCATATATTTT.

The chain is built from TRBV19 and TRBJ2-1, with D tentatively TRBD1 (6 bases). The CDR3 has 16 amino acids. Germline V gene data show CDR1 as LNHDA and CDR2 as SQIVND (reference sequence). V shed 4 bases and J shed 1 base, with 14 bases lying between them. The chain's CDR3 is CASSNRDTGSYNEQFF. The CDR3 DNA reads TGTGCCAGTAGTAACCGGGACACTGGTTCCTACAATGAGCAGTTCTTC.

This clone was picked up one time. The CDR3 sequence is CASSLRGSTDTQYF. CDR3 in DNA: TGTGCCAGCAGCTTAAGGGGTTCCACAGATACGCAGTATTTT. The chain links TRBV7-9 to TRBJ2-3; possible D gene TRBD1, 5 bases. This CDR3 comprises 14 residues. The V and J ends lost 2 bases and 2 bases respectively, with 8 bases between them. The germline V gene encodes CDR1 SEHNR and CDR2 FQNEAQ (reference sequence).

The J gene is TRBJ2-3, the V gene TRBV6-2 or TRBV6-3, with 9 bases identical to TRBD2. Germline V gene data show CDR1 as MNHEY and CDR2 as SVGEGT. CDR3 size: 15 residues. V was pared by 0 bases and J by 5 bases, with 3 bases of the junction left unmatched. CDR3 nucleotide sequence: TGTGCCAGCAGTTACTCGACTAGCGGTGTAGATACGCAGTATTTT. Its protein product is CASSYSTSGVDTQYF.

Concerning this clone itself: A read error may account for a junction end that differs from germline. This chain joins TRBV10-3 and TRBJ1-3; a possible D gene is TRBD1 (5 bases). Per the germline V gene, CDR1 is ENHRY and CDR2 is SYGVKD. This CDR3 has 17 amino acids. CDR3 in amino acids: CATSGQGGSLSGNTIYF. CDR3 coding DNA: TGTGCCACCAGTGGTCAGGGAGGGAGCCTCTCTGGAAACACCATATATTTT.

The chain combines TRBV5-1 with TRBJ2-5; D not resolved. Trimming removed 4 bases at V and 0 bases at J, with 13 bases between. This CDR3 is 15 amino acids long. Germline CDR1 is SGHRS and CDR2 is YFSETQ. The CDR3 coding sequence is TGCGCCAGCAGCCCCCTTGGCGACAACCAAGAGACCCAGTACTTC. Translation gives CASSPLGDNQETQYF.

The rearrangement uses TRBV6-2 or TRBV6-3 and TRBJ1-6; TRBD1 might be the D (6 bases). The CDR3 length is 15 residues. Trimming took 0 bases from V and 8 from J, leaving 11 bases between them. Germline CDR1 is MNHEY and CDR2 is SVGEGT. As DNA, the CDR3 is TGTGCCAGCAGTTACTCCGACAGGAGCGATTCACCCCTCCACTTT. Protein product: CASSYSDRSDSPLHF.